The 4 T cell receptor beta chains given below trace back to one sample, sequenced in a study of brain T cells in children with intractable seizures. Time point: blood from clinic visit 5 months post-surgery; TSC patient then seizure free. Using immunoSEQ multiplex PCR, the repertoire was profiled, and TCRdb retains in-frame clones only, with some absent. The repertoire holds 300,000 to 400,000 clones, with about 94% as singletons. The sample in question was peripheral blood, obtained roughly 5 months after surgery. These receptor sequences come from a boy under three years old with tuberous sclerosis and intractable seizures.

This chain uses TRBV5-1 with TRBJ2-3; TRBD1 is a possible D gene (5 bases). V was cut by 0 bases and J by 6 bases, with 11 bases left in between. Germline CDR1 and CDR2: SGHRS and YFSETQ. The CDR3 is 14 amino acids. CDR3 nucleotides: TGCGCCAGCAGCTTGGTGTGGGGCGTCGATACGCAGTATTTT. Amino acids: CASSLVWGVDTQYF.

This chain uses TRBV21-1 with TRBJ2-1; the listed D gene, TRBD2, was not tested against the DNA. TRBV21-1 is marked as a pseudogene. The length of the CDR3 is 14 residues. CDR3 DNA sequence: TGTGCCAGCAGCACCAGCGGGAGAAACAATGAGCAGTTCTTC. Encoded protein: CASSTSGRNNEQFF.

The J gene is TRBJ2-1, the V gene TRBV7-9, with D maybe TRBD2 (6 bases). Trimming left V 5 bases short and J 2 bases short, with 19 bases between. Germline values: CDR1 SEHNR, CDR2 FQNEAQ (reference sequence). This CDR3 comprises 17 residues. CDR3 in DNA: TGTGCCAGCAGCCCCTCAGGGTGGAGGGAGCCCTACAATGAGCAGTTCTTC. Its protein is CASSPSGWREPYNEQFF. Full variable domain (outside the CDR3, taken from reference TRBV7-9 and TRBJ2-1): DTGVSQNPRHKITKRGQNVTFRCDPISEHNRLYWYRQTLGQGPEFLTYFQNEAQLEKSRLLSDRFSAERPKGSFSTLEIQRTEQGDSAMYLCASSPSGWREPYNEQFFGPGTRLTVL.

The chain links TRBV25-1 to TRBJ1-3; D is perhaps TRBD1 (5 bases). CDR1 and CDR2 from the germline V gene are MGHDK and SYGVNS. The length of the CDR3 is 12 residues. Trimming removed 8 bases at V and 8 bases at J, with 13 bases between. In nucleotides, the CDR3 is TGTGCCAGCCACGGGACTTGGGACACCATATATTTT. Protein product: CASHGTWDTIYF.